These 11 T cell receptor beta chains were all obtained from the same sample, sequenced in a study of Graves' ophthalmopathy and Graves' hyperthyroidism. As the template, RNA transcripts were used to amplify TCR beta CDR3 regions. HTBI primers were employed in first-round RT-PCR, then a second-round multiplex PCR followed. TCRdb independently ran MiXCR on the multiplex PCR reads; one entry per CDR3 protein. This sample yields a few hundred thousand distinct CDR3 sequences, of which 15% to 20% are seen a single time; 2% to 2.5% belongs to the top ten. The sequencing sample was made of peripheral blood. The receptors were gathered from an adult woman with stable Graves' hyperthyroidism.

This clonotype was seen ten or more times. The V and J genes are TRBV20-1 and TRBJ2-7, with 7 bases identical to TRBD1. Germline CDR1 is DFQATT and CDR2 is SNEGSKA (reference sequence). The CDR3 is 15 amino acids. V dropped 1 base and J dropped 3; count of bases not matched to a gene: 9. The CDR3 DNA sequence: TGCAGTGCTAGAGCCCAGGGGACAGATTACTACGAGCAGTACTTC. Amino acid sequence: CSARAQGTDYYEQYF.

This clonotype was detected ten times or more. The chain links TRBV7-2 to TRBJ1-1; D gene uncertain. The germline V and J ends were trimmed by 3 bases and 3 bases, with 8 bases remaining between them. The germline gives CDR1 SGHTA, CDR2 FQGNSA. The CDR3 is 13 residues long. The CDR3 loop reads CASSFRMDTEAFF. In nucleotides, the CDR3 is TGTGCCAGCAGCTTCCGGATGGACACTGAAGCTTTCTTT.

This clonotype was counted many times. CDR3 sequence (DNA): TGTGCCAGCAGTTACTCAAGGGCGGTGAACACTGAAGCTTTCTTT. It is translated as CASSYSRAVNTEAFF. This chain links TRBV6-5 with TRBJ1-1; D gene ambiguous. This CDR3 is 15 amino acids long. The V end was cut by 0 bases, the J end by 0 bases, with 8 bases between. From germline, CDR1 is MNHEY and CDR2 SVGAGI.

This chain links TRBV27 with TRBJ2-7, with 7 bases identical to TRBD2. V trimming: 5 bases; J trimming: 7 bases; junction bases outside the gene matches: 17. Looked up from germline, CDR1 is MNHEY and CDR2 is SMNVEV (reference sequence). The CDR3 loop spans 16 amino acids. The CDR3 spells CASSTSSRGEGREQYV. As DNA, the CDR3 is TGTGCCAGCAGTACCTCATCCCGGGGGGAAGGTAGGGAGCAGTACGTC.

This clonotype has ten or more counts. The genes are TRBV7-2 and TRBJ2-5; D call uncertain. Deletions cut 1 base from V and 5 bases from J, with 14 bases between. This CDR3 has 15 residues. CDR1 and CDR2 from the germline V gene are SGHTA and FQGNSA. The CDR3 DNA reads TGTGCCAGCAGCTTAGAACTGTCGCGGCCGGAGACCCAGTACTTC. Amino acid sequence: CASSLELSRPETQYF. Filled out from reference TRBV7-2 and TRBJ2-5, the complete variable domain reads GAGVSQSPSNKVTEKGKDVELRCDPISGHTALYWYRQSLGQGLEFLIYFQGNSAPDKSGLPSDRFSAERTGGSVSTLTIQRTQQEDSAVYLCASSLELSRPETQYFGPGTRLLVL.

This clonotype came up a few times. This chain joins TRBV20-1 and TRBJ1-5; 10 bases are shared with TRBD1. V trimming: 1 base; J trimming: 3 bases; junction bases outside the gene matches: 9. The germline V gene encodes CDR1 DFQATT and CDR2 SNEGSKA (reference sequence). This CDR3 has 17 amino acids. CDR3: CSARAGLGTGVNQPQHF. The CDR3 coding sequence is TGCAGTGCTAGAGCGGGCCTTGGGACAGGGGTCAATCAGCCCCAGCATTTT.

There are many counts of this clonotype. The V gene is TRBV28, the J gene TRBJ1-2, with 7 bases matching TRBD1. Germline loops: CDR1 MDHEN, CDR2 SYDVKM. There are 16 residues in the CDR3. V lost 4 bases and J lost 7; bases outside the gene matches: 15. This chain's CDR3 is CASSSRRPKGAGGYTF. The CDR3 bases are TGTGCCAGCAGTTCTCGGAGACCTAAGGGGGCGGGTGGCTACACCTTC.

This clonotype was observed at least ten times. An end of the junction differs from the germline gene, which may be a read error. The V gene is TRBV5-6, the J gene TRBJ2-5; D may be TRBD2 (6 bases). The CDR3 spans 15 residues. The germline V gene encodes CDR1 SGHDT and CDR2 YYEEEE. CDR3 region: CTSSRGGVIEETQYF. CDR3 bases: TGTACCAGCAGTAGGGGCGGGGTTATCGAAGAGACCCAGTACTTC.

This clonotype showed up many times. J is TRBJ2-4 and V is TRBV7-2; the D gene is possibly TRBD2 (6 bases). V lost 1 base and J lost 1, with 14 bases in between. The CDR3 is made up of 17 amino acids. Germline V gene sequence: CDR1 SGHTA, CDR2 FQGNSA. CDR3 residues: CASSLVVGSSAKNIQYF. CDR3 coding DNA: TGTGCCAGCAGCTTAGTCGTCGGGAGTAGCGCCAAAAACATTCAGTACTTC.

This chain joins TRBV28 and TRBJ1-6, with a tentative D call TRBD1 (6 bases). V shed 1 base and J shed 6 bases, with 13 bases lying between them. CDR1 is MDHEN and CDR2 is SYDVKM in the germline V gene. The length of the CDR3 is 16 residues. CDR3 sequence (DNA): TGTGCCAGCAGTTTATCTGCCAGGGGCCTTAATTCACCCCTCCACTTT. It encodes CASSLSARGLNSPLHF.

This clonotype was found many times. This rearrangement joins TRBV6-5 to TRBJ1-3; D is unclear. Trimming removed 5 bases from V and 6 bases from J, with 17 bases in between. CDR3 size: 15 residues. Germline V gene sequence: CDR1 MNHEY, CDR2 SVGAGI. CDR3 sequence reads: CASSTDFSLLNTIYF. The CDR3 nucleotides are TGTGCCAGCAGTACCGACTTTTCCCTTCTAAACACCATATATTTT.